The rows below give T cell receptor beta chains drawn from one sample of a study of regulatory T cells in long-lasting Graves disease. Using its own MiXCR run on the multiplex PCR reads, TCRdb lists one record per CDR3 protein. Counted here are some 250,000 distinct CDR3 sequences, around 18% occurring once; the ten biggest clones make up roughly 15%. The data were also submitted as part of a second study, on T cells in Graves' hyperthyroidism and ophthalmopathy.

The input for sequencing was peripheral blood mononuclear cells (PBMCs), taken at new diagnosis, from a patient treated with antithyroid drugs. The receptor set was obtained from a woman aged 25 to 39 with Graves disease. Each CDR3 is given with its conserved first and last residue. The D gene is left open where the match is weak. Expanded clones are given a class, and other clones once, few, many or no size at all.

d_gene: TRBD1
j_gene: TRBJ1-5
abundance: few
len: 14
v_gene: TRBV7-9
CDR3aa: CASSFGDRLKPQHF
CDR3nt: TGTGCCAGCAGCTTTGGGGACAGACTTAAGCCCCAGCATTTT

d_gene: .
j_gene: TRBJ1-6
abundance: .
len: 16
v_gene: TRBV7-8
CDR3aa: CASSFSAGPRNSPLHF
CDR3nt: TGTGCCAGCAGCTTTTCCGCAGGGCCCCGAAATTCACCCCTCCACTTT

d_gene: .
j_gene: TRBJ2-7
abundance: many
len: 14
v_gene: TRBV6-1
CDR3aa: CASSEGGSSYEQYF
CDR3nt: TGTGCCAGCAGTGAAGGGGGCAGCTCCTACGAGCAGTACTTC

d_gene: TRBD1
j_gene: TRBJ2-7
abundance: .
len: 14
v_gene: TRBV6-2/TRBV6-3
CDR3aa: CASILSGTAYEQYF
CDR3nt: TGTGCCAGCATTTTGTCCGGGACAGCCTACGAGCAGTATTTC

d_gene: TRBD1
j_gene: TRBJ2-2
abundance: many
len: 16
v_gene: TRBV5-4
CDR3aa: CASSPGTGSDTGELFF
CDR3nt: TGTGCCAGCAGCCCGGGGACAGGGAGTGACACCGGGGAGCTGTTTTTT

d_gene: .
j_gene: TRBJ2-3
abundance: many
len: 11
v_gene: TRBV12-3/TRBV12-4
CDR3aa: CASSSGDMLYF
CDR3nt: TGTGCCAGCAGTTCGGGGGACATGCTATATTTT

d_gene: .
j_gene: TRBJ2-7
abundance: many
len: 15
v_gene: TRBV6-5
CDR3aa: CASSYDGSATYEQYF
CDR3nt: TGTGCCAGCAGTTATGACGGGTCAGCTACATACGAGCAGTACTTC

d_gene: TRBD2
j_gene: TRBJ2-1
abundance: many
len: 14
v_gene: TRBV2
CDR3aa: CASSASGGYNEQFF
CDR3nt: TGTGCCAGCAGTGCTAGCGGGGGGTACAATGAGCAGTTCTTC

d_gene: TRBD2
j_gene: TRBJ2-7
abundance: many
len: 14
v_gene: TRBV19
CDR3aa: CASSSGSQPYEQYF
CDR3nt: TGTGCCAGTAGTAGCGGGAGCCAGCCCTACGAGCAGTACTTC

d_gene: .
j_gene: TRBJ1-2
abundance: many
len: 13
v_gene: TRBV15
CDR3aa: CATSRAREYGYTF
CDR3nt: TGTGCCACCAGCAGAGCCAGGGAGTATGGCTACACCTTC

d_gene: .
j_gene: TRBJ1-6
abundance: .
len: 15
v_gene: TRBV19
CDR3aa: CASSIFQDYNSPLHF
CDR3nt: TGTGCCAGTAGTATATTCCAGGACTATAATTCACCCCTCCACTTT

d_gene: TRBD1
j_gene: TRBJ1-1
abundance: many
len: 15
v_gene: TRBV6-2/TRBV6-3
CDR3aa: CASKFRGPVNTEAFF
CDR3nt: TGTGCCAGCAAGTTTAGGGGGCCGGTGAACACTGAAGCTTTCTTT

d_gene: .
j_gene: TRBJ1-1
abundance: many
len: 14
v_gene: TRBV7-8
CDR3aa: CASSLGGQRPEAFF
CDR3nt: TGTGCCAGCAGCTTAGGGGGGCAGCGGCCTGAAGCTTTCTTT

d_gene: .
j_gene: TRBJ2-7
abundance: few
len: 16
v_gene: TRBV6-1
CDR3aa: CASSHGGQLTTYEQYF
CDR3nt: TGTGCCAGCAGTCACGGGGGCCAACTTACTACCTACGAGCAGTACTTC

d_gene: .
j_gene: TRBJ1-2
abundance: many
len: 13
v_gene: TRBV15
CDR3aa: CATSRAASYGYTF
CDR3nt: TGTGCCACCAGCAGGGCCGCCAGCTATGGCTACACCTTC

d_gene: .
j_gene: TRBJ2-3
abundance: many
len: 13
v_gene: TRBV7-9
CDR3aa: CASSLLGGDTQYF
CDR3nt: TGTGCCAGCAGCCTCCTAGGGGGAGATACGCAGTATTTT

d_gene: .
j_gene: TRBJ2-5
abundance: .
len: 13
v_gene: TRBV4-2
CDR3aa: CASSQMGQETQYF
CDR3nt: TGTGCCAGCAGCCAAATGGGGCAAGAGACCCAGTACTTC

d_gene: .
j_gene: TRBJ1-1
abundance: many
len: 11
v_gene: TRBV2
CDR3aa: CASTLNTEAFF
CDR3nt: TGTGCCAGCACTTTGAACACTGAAGCTTTCTTT

d_gene: .
j_gene: TRBJ1-1
abundance: many
len: 12
v_gene: TRBV3-1
CDR3aa: CASSHEQYEAFF
CDR3nt: TGTGCCAGCAGCCACGAGCAGTATGAAGCTTTCTTT

d_gene: TRBD1
j_gene: TRBJ1-1
abundance: many
len: 14
v_gene: TRBV20-1
CDR3aa: CSAREGTGRTEAFF
CDR3nt: TGCAGTGCTAGAGAGGGGACAGGGCGAACTGAAGCTTTCTTT

d_gene: TRBD1
j_gene: TRBJ1-1
abundance: many
len: 14
v_gene: TRBV12-3/TRBV12-4
CDR3aa: CASSGQDRRTEAFF
CDR3nt: TGTGCCAGCAGCGGACAGGACCGCAGGACTGAAGCTTTCTTT

d_gene: TRBD1
j_gene: TRBJ1-5
abundance: .
len: 18
v_gene: TRBV18
CDR3aa: CASSRRGTGENSNQPQHF
CDR3nt: TGTGCCAGCTCACGCCGGGGGACAGGAGAAAATAGCAATCAGCCCCAGCATTTT

d_gene: .
j_gene: TRBJ1-5
abundance: many
len: 14
v_gene: TRBV6-1
CDR3aa: CASSLEMGNQPQHF
CDR3nt: TGTGCCAGCAGCCTAGAGATGGGCAATCAGCCCCAGCATTTT

d_gene: .
j_gene: TRBJ2-7
abundance: .
len: 15
v_gene: TRBV7-2
CDR3aa: CASSPVSGQDYEQYF
CDR3nt: TGTGCCAGCAGCCCGGTGAGCGGACAAGATTACGAGCAGTACTTC

d_gene: TRBD2
j_gene: TRBJ2-5
abundance: many
len: 15
v_gene: TRBV27
CDR3aa: CASSRTSGRQETQYF
CDR3nt: TGTGCCAGCAGCCGAACTAGCGGGAGACAAGAGACCCAGTACTTC

d_gene: .
j_gene: TRBJ1-3
abundance: many
len: 14
v_gene: TRBV3-1
CDR3aa: CASSQATEGNTIYF
CDR3nt: TGTGCCAGCAGCCAAGCGACAGAAGGAAACACCATATATTTT

d_gene: .
j_gene: TRBJ1-2
abundance: many
len: 11
v_gene: TRBV20-1
CDR3aa: CSARDGKGYTF
CDR3nt: TGCAGTGCTAGGGACGGAAAGGGCTACACCTTC